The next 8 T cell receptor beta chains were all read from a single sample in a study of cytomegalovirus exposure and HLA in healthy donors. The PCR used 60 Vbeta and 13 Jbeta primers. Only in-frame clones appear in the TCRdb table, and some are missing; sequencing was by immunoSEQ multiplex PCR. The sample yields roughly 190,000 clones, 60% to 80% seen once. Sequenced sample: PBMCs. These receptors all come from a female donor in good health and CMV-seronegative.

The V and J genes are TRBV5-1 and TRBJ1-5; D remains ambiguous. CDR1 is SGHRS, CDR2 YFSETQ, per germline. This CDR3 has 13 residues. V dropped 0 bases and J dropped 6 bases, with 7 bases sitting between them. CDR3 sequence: CASSLEPGQPQHF. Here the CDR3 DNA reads TGCGCCAGCAGCTTGGAGCCAGGTCAGCCCCAGCATTTT. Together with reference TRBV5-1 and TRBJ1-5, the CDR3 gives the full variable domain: KAGVTQTPRYLIKTRGQQVTLSCSPISGHRSVSWYQQTPGQGLQFLFEYFSETQRNKGNFPGRFSGRQFSNSRSEMNVSTLELGDSALYLCASSLEPGQPQHFGDGTRLSIL.

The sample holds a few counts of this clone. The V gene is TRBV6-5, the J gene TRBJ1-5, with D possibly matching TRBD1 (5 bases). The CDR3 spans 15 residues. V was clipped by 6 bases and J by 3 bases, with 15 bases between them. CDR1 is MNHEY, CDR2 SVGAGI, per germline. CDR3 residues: CASSRGSGDNQPQHF. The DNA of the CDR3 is TGTGCCAGCAGCCGAGGATCGGGGGACAATCAGCCCCAGCATTTT.

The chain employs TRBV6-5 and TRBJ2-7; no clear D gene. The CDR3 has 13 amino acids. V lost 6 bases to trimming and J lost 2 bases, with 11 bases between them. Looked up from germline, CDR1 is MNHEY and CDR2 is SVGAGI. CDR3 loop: CASSREATYEQYF. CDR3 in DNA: TGTGCCAGCAGCCGCGAGGCAACCTACGAGCAGTACTTC.

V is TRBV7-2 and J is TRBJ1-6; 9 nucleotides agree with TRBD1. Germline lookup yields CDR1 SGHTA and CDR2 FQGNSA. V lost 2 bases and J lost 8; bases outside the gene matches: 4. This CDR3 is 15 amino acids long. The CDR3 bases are TGTGCCAGCAGCTTAAGGACAGGGGCGGATTCACCCCTCCACTTT. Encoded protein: CASSLRTGADSPLHF.

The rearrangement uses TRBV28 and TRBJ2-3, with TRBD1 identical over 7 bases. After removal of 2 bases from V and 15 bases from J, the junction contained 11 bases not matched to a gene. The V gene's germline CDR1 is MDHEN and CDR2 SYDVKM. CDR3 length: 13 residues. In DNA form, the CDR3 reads TGTGCCAGCAGTTTAGGGGGAGACAGGGCGCGTTATTTT. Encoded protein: CASSLGGDRARYF.

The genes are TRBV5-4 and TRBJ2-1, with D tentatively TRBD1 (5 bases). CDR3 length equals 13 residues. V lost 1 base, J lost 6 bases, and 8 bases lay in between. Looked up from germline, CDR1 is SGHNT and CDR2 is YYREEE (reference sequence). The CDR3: CASSLRTLNEQFF. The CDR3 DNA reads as TGTGCCAGCAGCTTGCGGACACTCAATGAGCAGTTCTTC.

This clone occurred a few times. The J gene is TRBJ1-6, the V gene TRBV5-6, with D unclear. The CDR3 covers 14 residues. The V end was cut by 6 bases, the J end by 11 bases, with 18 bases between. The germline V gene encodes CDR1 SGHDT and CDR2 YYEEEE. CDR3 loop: CASTLDRGSAPLHF. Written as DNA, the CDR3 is TGTGCCAGCACCCTGGATCGGGGATCGGCACCCCTCCACTTT.

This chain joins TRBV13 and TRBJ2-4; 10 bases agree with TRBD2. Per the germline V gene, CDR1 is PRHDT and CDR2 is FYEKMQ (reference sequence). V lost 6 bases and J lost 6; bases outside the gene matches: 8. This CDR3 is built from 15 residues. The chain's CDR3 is CASSTEREGGNIQYF. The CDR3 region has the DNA TGTGCCAGCAGTACCGAGCGGGAGGGCGGAAACATTCAGTACTTC.